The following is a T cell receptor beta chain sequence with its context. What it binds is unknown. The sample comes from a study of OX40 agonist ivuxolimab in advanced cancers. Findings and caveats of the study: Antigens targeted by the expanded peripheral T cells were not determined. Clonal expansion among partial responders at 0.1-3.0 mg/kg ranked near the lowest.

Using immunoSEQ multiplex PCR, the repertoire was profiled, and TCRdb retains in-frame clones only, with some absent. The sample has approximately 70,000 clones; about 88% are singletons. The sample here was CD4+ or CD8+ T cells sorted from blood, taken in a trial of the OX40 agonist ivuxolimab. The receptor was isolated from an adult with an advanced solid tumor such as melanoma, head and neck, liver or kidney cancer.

CDR3 bases: TGTGCCAGCAACCCGTCAGGGAGAGAGCCCCAGCATTTT. This gives the protein CASNPSGREPQHF. V gene TRBV6-1 combines with J gene TRBJ1-5; maybe TRBD1 (5 bases). Germline loops: CDR1 MNHNS, CDR2 SASEGT. The CDR3 is 13 residues long. The V gene lost 7 bases and the J gene lost 8 bases, with 15 bases spanning the gap.